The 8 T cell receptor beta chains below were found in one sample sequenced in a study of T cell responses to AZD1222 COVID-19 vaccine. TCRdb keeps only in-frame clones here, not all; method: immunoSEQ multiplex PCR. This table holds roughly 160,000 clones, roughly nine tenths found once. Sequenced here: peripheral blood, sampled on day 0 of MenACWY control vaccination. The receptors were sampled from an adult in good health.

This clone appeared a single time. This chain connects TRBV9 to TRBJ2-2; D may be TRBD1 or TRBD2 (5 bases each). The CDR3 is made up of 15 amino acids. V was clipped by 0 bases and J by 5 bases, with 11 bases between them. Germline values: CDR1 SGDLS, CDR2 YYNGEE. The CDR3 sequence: CASSVAGTNTGELFF. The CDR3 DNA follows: TGTGCCAGCAGCGTAGCCGGGACCAATACCGGGGAGCTGTTTTTT.

CDR3 DNA: TGTGCCAGTAGTATAGGCGAGGGCCTGGGGAATTCACCCCTCCACTTT. It translates to CASSIGEGLGNSPLHF. The rearrangement uses TRBV19 and TRBJ1-6; no reliable D call. CDR3 length equals 16 residues. Germline V gene data show CDR1 as LNHDA and CDR2 as SQIVND (reference sequence). Trimming stripped 1 base from V and 7 bases from J, with 14 bases between. The whole variable domain, filled in from reference TRBV19 and TRBJ1-6, reads DGGITQSPKYLFRKEGQNVTLSCEQNLNHDAMYWYRQDPGQGLRLIYYSQIVNDFQKGDIAEGYSVSREKKESFPLTVTSAQKNPTAFYLCASSIGEGLGNSPLHFGNGTRLTVT.

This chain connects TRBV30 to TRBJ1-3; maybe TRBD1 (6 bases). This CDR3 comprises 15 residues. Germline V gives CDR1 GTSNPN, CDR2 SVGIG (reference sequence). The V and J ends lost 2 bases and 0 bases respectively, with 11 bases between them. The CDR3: CAWSLDSSSGNTIYF. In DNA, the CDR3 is TGTGCCTGGAGTTTGGACAGCTCCTCTGGAAACACCATATATTTT.

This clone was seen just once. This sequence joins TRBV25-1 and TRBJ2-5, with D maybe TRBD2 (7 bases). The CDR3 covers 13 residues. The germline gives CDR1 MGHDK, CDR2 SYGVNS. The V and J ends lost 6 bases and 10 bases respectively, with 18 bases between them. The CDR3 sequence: CASRRGGGIDQYF. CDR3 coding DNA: TGTGCCAGCAGGCGGGGAGGGGGGATTGACCAGTACTTC.

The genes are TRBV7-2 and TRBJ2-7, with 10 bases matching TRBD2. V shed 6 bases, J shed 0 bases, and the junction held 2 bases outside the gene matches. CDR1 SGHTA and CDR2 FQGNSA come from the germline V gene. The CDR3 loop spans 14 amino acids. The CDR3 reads CASRAGGSSYEQYF. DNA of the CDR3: TGTGCCAGCAGAGCGGGAGGGAGCTCCTACGAGCAGTACTTC. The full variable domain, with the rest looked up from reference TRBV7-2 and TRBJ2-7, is GAGVSQSPSNKVTEKGKDVELRCDPISGHTALYWYRQSLGQGLEFLIYFQGNSAPDKSGLPSDRFSAERTGGSVSTLTIQRTQQEDSAVYLCASRAGGSSYEQYFGPGTRLTVT.

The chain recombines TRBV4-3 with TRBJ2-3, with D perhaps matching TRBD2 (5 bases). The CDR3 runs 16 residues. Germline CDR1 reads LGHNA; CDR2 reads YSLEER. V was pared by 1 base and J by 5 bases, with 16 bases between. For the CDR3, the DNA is TGCGCCAGCAGCCAAGGGTCGGACGGGGTAGGAGATACGCAGTATTTT. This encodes CASSQGSDGVGDTQYF.

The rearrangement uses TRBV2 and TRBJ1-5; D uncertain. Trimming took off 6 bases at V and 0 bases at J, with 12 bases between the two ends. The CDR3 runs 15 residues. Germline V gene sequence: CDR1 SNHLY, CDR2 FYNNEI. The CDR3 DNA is TGTGCCAGCAGCGCTGGCGGGATTAGCAATCAGCCCCAGCATTTT. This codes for CASSAGGISNQPQHF.

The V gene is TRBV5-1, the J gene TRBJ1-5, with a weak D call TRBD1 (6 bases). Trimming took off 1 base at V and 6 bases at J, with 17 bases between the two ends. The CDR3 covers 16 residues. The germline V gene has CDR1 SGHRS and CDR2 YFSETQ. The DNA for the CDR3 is TGCGCCAGCAGCTTGCAACCAACAGGGTCGGGTCAGCCCCAGCATTTT. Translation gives CASSLQPTGSGQPQHF.